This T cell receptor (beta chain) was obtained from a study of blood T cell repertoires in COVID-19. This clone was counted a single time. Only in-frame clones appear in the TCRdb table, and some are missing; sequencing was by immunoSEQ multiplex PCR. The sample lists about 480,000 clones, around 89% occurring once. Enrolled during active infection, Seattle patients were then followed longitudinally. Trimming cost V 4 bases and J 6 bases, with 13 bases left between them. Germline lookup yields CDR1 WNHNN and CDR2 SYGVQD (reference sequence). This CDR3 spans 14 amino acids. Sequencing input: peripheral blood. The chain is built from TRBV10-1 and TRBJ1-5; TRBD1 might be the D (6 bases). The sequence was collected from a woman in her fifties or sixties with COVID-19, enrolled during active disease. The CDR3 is CASSAGVSGQPQHF. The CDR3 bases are TGCGCCAGCAGTGCAGGGGTCTCGGGTCAGCCCCAGCATTTT.